The 15 T cell receptor beta chains presented below share a single source sample, sequenced in a study of response to subunit inactivated influenza vaccine. TCRdb processed the RT-PCR reads anew with MiXCR; each CDR3 protein has one entry. This sample has around 530,000 distinct CDR3 sequences, with about 17% found just once. The material was CD4+ T cells sorted from PBMCs, obtained less than 25 months after vaccination. Receptor source: a man between 50 and 69 years old who received an inactivated influenza vaccine.

This clonotype was counted a few times. The J gene is TRBJ2-1, the V gene TRBV3-1; TRBD2 aligns across 8 bases. Germline CDR1 and CDR2: LGHDT and YNNKEL (reference sequence). Trimming removed 4 bases from V and 10 bases from J; junction bases left unmatched: 15. The CDR3 totals 16 residues. The CDR3 is CASSLGPGGPGEEQFF. The CDR3 bases are TGTGCCAGCAGCCTCGGGCCGGGGGGGCCAGGCGAAGAGCAGTTCTTC.

This clonotype has only a few counts. V gene TRBV6-1 combines with J gene TRBJ1-5; possible D gene TRBD1, 5 bases. This CDR3 is built from 16 residues. Germline V gene lookup returns CDR1 MNHNS and CDR2 SASEGT. Trimming shortened V by 8 bases and J by 0 bases, and 17 bases separated the two germline ends. CDR3: CASRRDPGNSNQPQHF. The CDR3 DNA sequence: TGTGCCAGCCGCAGGGACCCGGGGAATAGCAATCAGCCCCAGCATTTT.

This clonotype occurred a few times. The chain links TRBV20-1 to TRBJ1-4; tentative D call: TRBD1 (6 bases). The CDR3 loop spans 13 amino acids. V shed 3 bases and J shed 8 bases, with 13 bases lying between them. Germline CDR1 DFQATT, CDR2 SNEGSKA (reference sequence). CDR3 protein: CSASGRGREKLFF. In DNA, the CDR3 is TGCAGTGCTAGCGGCAGGGGTAGAGAAAAACTGTTTTTT.

V and J are TRBV20-1 and TRBJ1-3; TRBD1 aligns across 10 bases. Trimming cost V 7 bases and J 7 bases; bases outside gene matches: 10. CDR1 is DFQATT and CDR2 is SNEGSKA in the germline V gene (reference sequence). This CDR3 has 14 amino acids. The CDR3 region is CSVFATGQGNTIYF. DNA of the CDR3: TGCAGTGTTTTTGCAACGGGACAGGGGAACACCATATATTTT.

This clonotype was counted at least ten times. The chain recombines TRBV5-6 with TRBJ1-1, with D maybe TRBD1 (5 bases). This CDR3 has 13 residues. The ends were cut back, 2 bases at V and 4 bases at J, with 9 bases in the middle. Germline V gene data show CDR1 as SGHDT and CDR2 as YYEEEE. In DNA, the CDR3 is TGTGCCAGCAGCTTTGAAGGGGTCACTGAAGCTTTCTTT. Amino acid sequence: CASSFEGVTEAFF.

This clonotype was seen more than once but under ten times. The genes are TRBV20-1 and TRBJ2-1; 11 bases match TRBD2. The J segment lost 2 bases and the V segment lost 6 bases, leaving 9 bases of the junction unmatched. The CDR3 has 16 residues. CDR1 is DFQATT, CDR2 SNEGSKA, per germline (reference sequence). The CDR3 DNA reads TGCAGTGCCAGACGACTAGCGGGACGGACCTACAATGAGCAGTTCTTC. It encodes CSARRLAGRTYNEQFF.

This clonotype was recorded many times. The chain is built from TRBV11-2 and TRBJ1-1; D is uncertain. Trimming took off 5 bases at V and 1 base at J, with 8 bases between the two ends. Germline V gives CDR1 SGHAT, CDR2 FQNNGV. The CDR3 is 13 amino acids. CDR3 coding DNA: TGTGCCAGCAGCCCTAGACAGAACACTGAAGCTTTCTTT. Amino acids: CASSPRQNTEAFF.

V usage is TRBV28 and J usage is TRBJ2-7, with a tentative D call TRBD2 (6 bases). Trimming stripped 3 bases from V and 3 bases from J, with 18 bases between. CDR3 length: 16 amino acids. Germline assignment: CDR1 MDHEN and CDR2 SYDVKM. In nucleotides, the CDR3 is TGTGCCAGCAGTTTGGTCGGGGGTGGAGACCTCTACGAGCAGTACTTC. As protein: CASSLVGGGDLYEQYF.

This clonotype was recorded a few times. V usage is TRBV3-1 and J usage is TRBJ2-2; D remains ambiguous. V lost 0 bases and J 3 bases, leaving 11 bases between the germline ends. Germline CDR1 reads LGHDT; CDR2 reads YNNKEL (reference sequence). The CDR3 runs 16 residues. The chain's CDR3 is CASSQDTGRYTGELFF. The CDR3 DNA is TGTGCCAGCAGCCAAGACACGGGCAGATACACCGGGGAGCTGTTTTTT. Supplemented by reference TRBV3-1 and TRBJ2-2, the full variable domain reads DTAVSQTPKYLVTQMGNDKSIKCEQNLGHDTMYWYKQDSKKFLKIMFSYNNKELIINETVPNRFSPKSPDKAHLNLHINSLELGDSAVYFCASSQDTGRYTGELFFGEGSRLTVL.

The chain couples TRBV7-2 to TRBJ2-2, with 8 bases that match TRBD1. This CDR3 has 17 amino acids. J lost 5 bases, V lost 8 bases, and 16 bases had no gene match. Germline lookup yields CDR1 SGHTA and CDR2 FQGNSA. This chain's CDR3 is CASARSMRTGPTGELFF. The CDR3 DNA is TGTGCCAGCGCCCGTTCGATGCGGACAGGGCCAACCGGGGAGCTGTTTTTT.

This clonotype was picked up many times. The chain combines TRBV6-2 or TRBV6-3 with TRBJ2-7; TRBD1 might be the D (5 bases). CDR3 length equals 13 residues. V was cut by 6 bases and J by 4 bases, with 13 bases left in between. Germline-derived CDR1 and CDR2 are MNHEY and SVGEGT. In DNA, the CDR3 is TGTGCCAGCAGAAAAACAGGTGAATACGAGCAGTACTTC. This sequence encodes CASRKTGEYEQYF.

The chain links TRBV6-2 or TRBV6-3 to TRBJ2-7, with D perhaps assigned TRBD1 or TRBD2 (6 bases each). The CDR3 length is 14 residues. With 4 bases removed from V and 3 bases from J, the gap between germline ends came to 13 bases. The V gene's germline CDR1 is MNHEY and CDR2 SVGEGT. CDR3 residues: CASSSGAGVYEQYF. CDR3 bases: TGTGCCAGCAGTTCGGGGGCAGGCGTCTACGAGCAGTACTTC.

V and J are TRBV4-2 and TRBJ1-4; tentatively, D is TRBD1 (5 bases). The germline gives CDR1 LGHNA, CDR2 YNFKEQ. V shed 0 bases and J shed 5 bases, with 10 bases lying between them. CDR3 length: 15 amino acids. The CDR3 reads CASSQEPRENEKLFF. In DNA form, the CDR3 reads TGTGCCAGCAGCCAAGAACCCAGGGAGAATGAAAAACTGTTTTTT.

At least ten counts were recorded for this clonotype. This chain connects TRBV20-1 to TRBJ2-3; D may be TRBD1 or TRBD2 (6 bases each). The CDR3 is 12 amino acids. Germline CDR1 reads DFQATT; CDR2 reads SNEGSKA (reference sequence). V was clipped by 7 bases and J by 2 bases, with 10 bases between them. This CDR3 is CSVSGATDTQYF. The CDR3 nucleotides are TGCAGTGTATCGGGGGCCACAGATACGCAGTATTTT.

The chain has TRBV7-3 and TRBJ2-2; D perhaps matches TRBD1 (5 bases). Between the trimmed V and J ends, which lost 0 bases and 1 base, there was a span of 6 bases. In germline, CDR1 is SGHTA, CDR2 FQGTGA. This CDR3 region has 15 residues. The CDR3 DNA is TGTGCCAGCAGCTTAACAGGGGAGAACACCGGGGAGCTGTTTTTT. Translation gives CASSLTGENTGELFF.